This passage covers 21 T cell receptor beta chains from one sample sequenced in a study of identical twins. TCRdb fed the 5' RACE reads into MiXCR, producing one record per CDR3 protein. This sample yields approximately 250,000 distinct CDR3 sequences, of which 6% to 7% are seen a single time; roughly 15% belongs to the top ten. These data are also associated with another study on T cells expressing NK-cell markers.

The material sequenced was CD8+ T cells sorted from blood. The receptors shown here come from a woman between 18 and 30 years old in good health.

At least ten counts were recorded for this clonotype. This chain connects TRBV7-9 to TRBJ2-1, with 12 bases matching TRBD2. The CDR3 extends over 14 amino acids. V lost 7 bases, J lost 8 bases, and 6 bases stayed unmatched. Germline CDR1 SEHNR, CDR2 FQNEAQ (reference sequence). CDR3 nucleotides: TGTGCCAGCATGACTAGCGGGAGTGAGGATGAGCAGTTCTTC. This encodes CASMTSGSEDEQFF.

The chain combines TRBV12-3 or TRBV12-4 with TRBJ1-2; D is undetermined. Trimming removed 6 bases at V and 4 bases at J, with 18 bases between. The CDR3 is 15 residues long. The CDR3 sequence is CASSPLPGYSYGYTF. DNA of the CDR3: TGTGCCAGCAGCCCTCTCCCGGGGTACTCCTATGGCTACACCTTC.

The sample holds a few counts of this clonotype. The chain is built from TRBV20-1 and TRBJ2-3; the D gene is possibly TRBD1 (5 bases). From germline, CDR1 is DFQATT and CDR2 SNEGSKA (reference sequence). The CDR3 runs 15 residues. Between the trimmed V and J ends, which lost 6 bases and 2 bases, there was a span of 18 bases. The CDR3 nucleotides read TGCAGTGCCGAACCTCTCAGGGAAATCACAGATACGCAGTATTTT. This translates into CSAEPLREITDTQYF.

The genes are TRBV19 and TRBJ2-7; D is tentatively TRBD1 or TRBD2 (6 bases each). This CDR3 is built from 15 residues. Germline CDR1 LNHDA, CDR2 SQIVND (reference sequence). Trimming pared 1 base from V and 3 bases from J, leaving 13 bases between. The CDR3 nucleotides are TGTGCCAGTAGTATAGGTGAGGGGGGCGGCTACGAGCAGTACTTC. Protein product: CASSIGEGGGYEQYF.

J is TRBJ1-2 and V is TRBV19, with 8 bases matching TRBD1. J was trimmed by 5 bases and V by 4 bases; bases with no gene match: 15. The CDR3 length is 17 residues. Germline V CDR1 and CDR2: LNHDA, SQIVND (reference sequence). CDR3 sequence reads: CASSRPGRGRVGYGYTF. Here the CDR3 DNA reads TGTGCCAGTAGTAGGCCGGGCAGGGGGCGCGTGGGATATGGCTACACCTTC.

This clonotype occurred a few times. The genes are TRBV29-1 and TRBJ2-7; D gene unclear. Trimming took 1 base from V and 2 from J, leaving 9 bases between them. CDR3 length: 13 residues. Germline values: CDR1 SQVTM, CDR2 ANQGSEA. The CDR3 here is CSVEGQAPYEQYF. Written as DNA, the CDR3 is TGCAGCGTTGAAGGTCAGGCCCCCTACGAGCAGTACTTC.

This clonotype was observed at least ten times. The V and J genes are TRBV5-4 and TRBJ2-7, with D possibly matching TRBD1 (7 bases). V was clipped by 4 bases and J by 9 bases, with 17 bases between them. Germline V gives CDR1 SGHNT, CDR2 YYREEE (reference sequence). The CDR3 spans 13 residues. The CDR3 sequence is CASSRSGGPPQYF. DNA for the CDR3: TGTGCCAGCAGCAGATCAGGGGGGCCCCCGCAGTACTTC.

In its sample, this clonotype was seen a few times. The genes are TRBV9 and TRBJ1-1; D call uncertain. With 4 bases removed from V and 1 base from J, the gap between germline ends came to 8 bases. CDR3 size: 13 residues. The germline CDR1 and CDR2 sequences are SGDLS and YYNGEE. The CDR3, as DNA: TGTGCCAGCAGCCGCGCTGGGAACACTGAAGCTTTCTTT. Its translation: CASSRAGNTEAFF.

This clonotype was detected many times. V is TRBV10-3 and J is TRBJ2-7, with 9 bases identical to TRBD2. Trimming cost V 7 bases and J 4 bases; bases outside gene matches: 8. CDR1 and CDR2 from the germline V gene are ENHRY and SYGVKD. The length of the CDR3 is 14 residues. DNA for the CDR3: TGTGCCATCACTGATAGCGGGAGTGGGTACGAGCAGTACTTC. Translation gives CAITDSGSGYEQYF.

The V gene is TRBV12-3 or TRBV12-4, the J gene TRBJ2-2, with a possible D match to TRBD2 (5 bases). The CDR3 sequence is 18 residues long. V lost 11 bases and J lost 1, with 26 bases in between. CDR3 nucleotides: TGTGCCTGCACCCCATTACTAGGCGATTTACTGAACACCGGGGAGCTGTTTTTT. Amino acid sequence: CACTPLLGDLLNTGELFF.

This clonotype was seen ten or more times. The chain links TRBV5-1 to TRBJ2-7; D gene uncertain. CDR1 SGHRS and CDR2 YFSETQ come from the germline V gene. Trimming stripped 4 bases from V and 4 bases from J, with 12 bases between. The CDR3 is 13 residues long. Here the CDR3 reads CASSPAASYEQYF. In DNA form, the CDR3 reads TGCGCCAGCAGCCCGGCGGCGTCATACGAGCAGTACTTC.

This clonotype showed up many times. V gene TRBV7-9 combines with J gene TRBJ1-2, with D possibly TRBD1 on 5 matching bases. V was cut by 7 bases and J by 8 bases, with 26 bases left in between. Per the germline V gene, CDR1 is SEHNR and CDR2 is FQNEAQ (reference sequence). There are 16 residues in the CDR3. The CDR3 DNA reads TGTGCCAGCACGCACCCGGACAAAGGGAGGGGTGCGGGCTACACCTTC. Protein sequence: CASTHPDKGRGAGYTF.

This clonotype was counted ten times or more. The DNA of the CDR3 is TGTGCCAGCAGCGGTCAACGGGGGGGGAGGATCACTGAAGCTTTCTTT. Residues: CASSGQRGGRITEAFF. The rearrangement uses TRBV9 and TRBJ1-1; possibly TRBD1 for D (5 bases). The CDR3 totals 16 residues. Germline CDR1 reads SGDLS; CDR2 reads YYNGEE. V was pared by 3 bases and J by 4 bases, with 19 bases between.

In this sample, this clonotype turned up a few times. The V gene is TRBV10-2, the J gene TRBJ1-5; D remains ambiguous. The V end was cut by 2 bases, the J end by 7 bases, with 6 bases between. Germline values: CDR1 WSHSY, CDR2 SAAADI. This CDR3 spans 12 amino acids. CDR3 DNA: TGCGCCAGCAGTGAGGCTCTCCAGCCCCAGCATTTT. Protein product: CASSEALQPQHF.

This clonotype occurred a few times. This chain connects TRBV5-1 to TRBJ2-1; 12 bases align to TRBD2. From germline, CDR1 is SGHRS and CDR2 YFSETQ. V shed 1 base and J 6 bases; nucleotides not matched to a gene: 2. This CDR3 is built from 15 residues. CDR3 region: CASSLWTSGTNEQFF. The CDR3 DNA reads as TGCGCCAGCAGCTTGTGGACTAGCGGGACCAATGAGCAGTTCTTC.

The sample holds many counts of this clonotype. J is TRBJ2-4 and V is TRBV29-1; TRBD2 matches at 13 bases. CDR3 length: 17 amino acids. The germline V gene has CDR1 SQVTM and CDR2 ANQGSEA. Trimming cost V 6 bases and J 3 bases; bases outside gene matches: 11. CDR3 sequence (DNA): TGCAGCGTCCAGACTAGCGGGGGGCGTCTCTACAAAAACATTCAGTACTTC. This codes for CSVQTSGGRLYKNIQYF.

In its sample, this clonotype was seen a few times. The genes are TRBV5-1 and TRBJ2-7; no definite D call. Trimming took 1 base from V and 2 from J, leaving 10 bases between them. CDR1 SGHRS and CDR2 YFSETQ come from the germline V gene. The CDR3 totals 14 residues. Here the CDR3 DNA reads TGCGCCAGCAGCTTGCGTTCGGCGGCCTACGAGCAGTACTTC. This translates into CASSLRSAAYEQYF.

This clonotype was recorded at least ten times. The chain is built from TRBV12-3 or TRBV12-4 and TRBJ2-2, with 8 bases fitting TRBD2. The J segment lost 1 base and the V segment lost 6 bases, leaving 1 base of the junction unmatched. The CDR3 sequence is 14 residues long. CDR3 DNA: TGTGCCAGCAGCAGCGGGGGGAACACCGGGGAGCTGTTTTTT. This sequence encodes CASSSGGNTGELFF.

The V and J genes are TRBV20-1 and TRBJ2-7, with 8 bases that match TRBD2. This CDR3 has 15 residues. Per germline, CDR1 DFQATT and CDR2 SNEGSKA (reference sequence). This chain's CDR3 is CSLILSGANSYEQYF. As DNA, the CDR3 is TGCAGCTTGATCCTTAGCGGGGCGAACTCCTACGAGCAGTACTTC.

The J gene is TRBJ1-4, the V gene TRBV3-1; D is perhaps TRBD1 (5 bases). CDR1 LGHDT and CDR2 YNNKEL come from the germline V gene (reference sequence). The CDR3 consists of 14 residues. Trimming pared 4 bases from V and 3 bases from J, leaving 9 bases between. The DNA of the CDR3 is TGTGCCAGCAGCCCGACAGAATCTAATGAAAAACTGTTTTTT. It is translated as CASSPTESNEKLFF. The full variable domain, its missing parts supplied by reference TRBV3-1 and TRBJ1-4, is DTAVSQTPKYLVTQMGNDKSIKCEQNLGHDTMYWYKQDSKKFLKIMFSYNNKELIINETVPNRFSPKSPDKAHLNLHINSLELGDSAVYFCASSPTESNEKLFFGSGTQLSVL.

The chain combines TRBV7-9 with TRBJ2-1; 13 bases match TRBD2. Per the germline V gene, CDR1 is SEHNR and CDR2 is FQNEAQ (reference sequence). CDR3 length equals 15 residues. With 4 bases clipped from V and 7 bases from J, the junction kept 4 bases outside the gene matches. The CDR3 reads CASSSWTSGGNEQFF. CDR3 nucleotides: TGTGCCAGCAGCTCATGGACTAGCGGGGGAAATGAGCAGTTCTTC.